A selection of T cell receptor beta chains follows, all from one sample in a study of blood T cell repertoires in COVID-19. Only in-frame clones appear in the TCRdb table, and some are missing; sequencing was by immunoSEQ multiplex PCR. This table has under 300,000 clones, around nine tenths appearing once. The sample taken for sequencing was PBMCs or T cells enriched from blood (not recorded which). Every receptor here comes from a woman aged 40 to 50 who had been exposed to COVID-19. CDR3s include the opening cysteine and the closing phenylalanine or tryptophan. The D gene is left open where the match is weak. A clone size is listed for some rows: how often the clone was seen (once, few, many), or a class if it is expanded.

>TRBV18|TRBJ2-7|NA|TRBD2
TGTGCCAGCTCACCTTCTCTAGCGGGGGCCTCTACAAGCTACGAGCAGTACTTC
CASSPSLAGASTSYEQYF
>TRBV5-1|TRBJ1-1|NA|NA
TGTGCCAGCAGCTTGGATTTAATGAACACTGAAGCTTTCTTT
CASSLDLMNTEAFF
>TRBV2|TRBJ1-5|NA|NA
TGTGCCAGCAGTGAACTTGGACAGAGCAATCAGCCCCAGCATTTT
CASSELGQSNQPQHF
>TRBV18|TRBJ1-5|NA|NA
TGTGCCAGCTCACCGCAGAGCGGGGTAGGGCCCCAGCATTTT
CASSPQSGVGPQHF
>TRBV7-8|TRBJ1-3|NA|NA
TGTGCCAGCAGCCCTACCGTGCGGGTCAGTGGAAACACCATATATTTT
CASSPTVRVSGNTIYF
>TRBV19|TRBJ1-1|NA|NA
TGTGCCAGTAGTATAGATCGTGGTGGCGGGGGAGAATGGGCTTTCTTT
CASSIDRGGGGEWAFF
>TRBV11-3|TRBJ2-3|NA|TRBD1
TGTGCCAGCAGCTTGACAGGGTATAGTGACACAGATACGCAGTATTTT
CASSLTGYSDTDTQYF
>TRBV11-3|TRBJ1-1|NA|NA
TGTGCCAGCAGCCAGACTAGCCGACAGAACACTGAAGCTTTCTTT
CASSQTSRQNTEAFF
>TRBV4-1|TRBJ1-6|NA|NA
TGCGCCAGCGGCTACAGGGAGGGTAATTCACCCCTCCACTTT
CASGYREGNSPLHF
>TRBV6-5|TRBJ2-7|NA|NA
TGTGCCAGCAGTTACTCGATCAGGGGAGCCGACTACGAGCAGTACTTC
CASSYSIRGADYEQYF
>TRBV5-6|TRBJ2-5|NA|NA
TGTGCCAGCAGCTTCTCTAGCTTCGAGACCCAGTACTTC
CASSFSSFETQYF
>TRBV5-1|TRBJ2-2|NA|TRBD2
TGTGCCAGCAGCAGATCTAGCGGACACACCGGGGAGCTGTTTTTT
CASSRSSGHTGELFF
>TRBV28|TRBJ1-4|NA|NA
TGTGCCAGCAGTTTATCGGGCGGGGAAGCCTCAACTAATGAAAAACTGTTTTTT
CASSLSGGEASTNEKLFF
>TRBV29-1|TRBJ1-2|once|TRBD1
TGCAGCGCATGGACAGGGGCATCTTATGGCTACACCTTC
CSAWTGASYGYTF
>TRBV30|TRBJ2-2|NA|NA
TGTGCCTGGAGTGTAGACACCTCCGGGGAGCTGTTTTTT
CAWSVDTSGELFF
>TRBV28|TRBJ2-3|NA|TRBD1
TGTGCCAGCAGTTTTCCCCGGGACAGTCTATACCCCGCCTATACGCAGTATTTT
CASSFPRDSLYPAYTQYF
>TRBV4-3|TRBJ2-7|NA|TRBD1
TGCGCCAGCAGCCCCGGGACAGGGTACTACGAGCAGTACTTC
CASSPGTGYYEQYF
>TRBV9|TRBJ2-3|NA|TRBD2
TGTGCCAGCACCGGGGCCGTGCTAGCGGGGACAGATACGCAGTATTTT
CASTGAVLAGTDTQYF
>TRBV27|TRBJ2-5|NA|TRBD1
TGTGCCAGCAGAAAGACAGGGGGAATGGAGACCCAGTACTTC
CASRKTGGMETQYF
>TRBV30|TRBJ1-1|NA|NA
TGTGCCTGGAAGTATCTACAGGGTACGACTGAAGCTTTCTTT
CAWKYLQGTTEAFF
>TRBV7-6|TRBJ1-2|NA|TRBD1
TGTGCCAGCAGCTTAGGATGGCTTCCGGGACAGACTAACTATGGCTACACCTTC
CASSLGWLPGQTNYGYTF
>TRBV7-2|TRBJ1-2|NA|TRBD1
TGTGCCAGCAGCACCGACAGGGGGCGTAACTATGGCTACACCTTC
CASSTDRGRNYGYTF
>TRBV19|TRBJ2-3|NA|NA
TGTGCCAGTAGTAATTTAGCACAAGATACGCAGTATTTT
CASSNLAQDTQYF
>TRBV2|TRBJ2-7|NA|TRBD1
TGTGCCAGTCAGACAGGGTCCTACGAGCAGTACTTC
CASQTGSYEQYF
>TRBV18|TRBJ1-3|once|NA
TGTGCCAGCTCCCTCGCAGCGCCGAGCTCTGGAAACACCATATATTTT
CASSLAAPSSGNTIYF
>TRBV7-8|TRBJ1-2|NA|TRBD1
TGTGCCAGCAGCCTGCGGACAGGGTATGGCTACACCTTC
CASSLRTGYGYTF
>TRBV6-2/TRBV6-3|TRBJ1-6|NA|NA
TGTGCCAGCAGTCCCGGACAGCGAAGAATATCAGGTTCACCCCTCCACTTT
CASSPGQRRISGSPLHF
>TRBV10-3|TRBJ1-2|NA|NA
TGTGCCATCAGTGTTGCGGAAAACTATGGCTACACCTTC
CAISVAENYGYTF
>TRBV7-9|TRBJ2-7|NA|TRBD1
TGTGCCAGCAGCCTGGGACAGGGGCTCGAGCAGTACTTC
CASSLGQGLEQYF
>TRBV19|TRBJ2-2|few|NA
TGTGCCAGCTGGAGGGATACGGGCACCGGGGAGCTGTTTTTT
CASWRDTGTGELFF
>TRBV7-9|TRBJ1-2|NA|TRBD1
TGTGCCAGCAGCTTAGGAACAGGGGAGGATGGCTACACCTTC
CASSLGTGEDGYTF
>TRBV5-1|TRBJ1-3|once|NA
TGCGCCAGCAGCTTGGCCGGTAACAGGGACACCATATATTTT
CASSLAGNRDTIYF
>TRBV30|TRBJ1-2|NA|NA
TGTGCCTCCCGGGGTGACGGCTACACCTTC
CASRGDGYTF
>TRBV9|TRBJ1-6|NA|NA
TGTGCCAGCAGCCCAAGACCACAGTCCTATAATTCACCCCTCCACTTT
CASSPRPQSYNSPLHF
>TRBV5-1|TRBJ1-1|NA|NA
TGCGCCAGCAGCTTCCGGTCACGTCGGGGGGCTGAAGCTTTCTTT
CASSFRSRRGAEAFF
>TRBV6-6|TRBJ1-5|NA|NA
TGTGCCAGCACCTGGGGGCAGGCCGGTCAGCCCCAGCATTTT
CASTWGQAGQPQHF
>TRBV3-1/TRBV3-2|TRBJ1-1|NA|TRBD1
TGTGCCAGCAGCACCACGGGACAGGCTTTCCACACTGAAGCTTTCTTT
CASSTTGQAFHTEAFF
>TRBV6-2/TRBV6-3|TRBJ2-5|NA|TRBD1
TGTGCCAGCACCCCCGGGACAGGGGGAGAGACCCAGTACTTC
CASTPGTGGETQYF
>TRBV7-9|TRBJ1-2|NA|NA
TGTGCCAGCAGCAATAGCGGGTGGCGGATCTATGGCTACACCTTC
CASSNSGWRIYGYTF
>TRBV4-3|TRBJ1-1|NA|TRBD1
TGCGCCAGCAGCCACGGACAGGGGGCCCTAACTGAAGCTTTCTTT
CASSHGQGALTEAFF
>TRBV2|TRBJ1-1|NA|TRBD1
TGTGCCAGCAACCGTGGGACAGGGTCCACTGAAGCTTTCTTT
CASNRGTGSTEAFF
>TRBV7-3|TRBJ2-1|NA|TRBD2
TGTGCCAGCAGCCCTAGCGGGAGGGCCAACAATGAGCAGTTCTTC
CASSPSGRANNEQFF
>TRBV6-2/TRBV6-3|TRBJ1-6|NA|TRBD1
TGTGCCAGCAGCCGGACAGGGGGTAATTCACCCCTCCACTTT
CASSRTGGNSPLHF
>TRBV7-3|TRBJ1-2|once|NA
TGTGCCAGCAGCTTAGCAGGGCCCGTTAACTATGGCTACACCTTC
CASSLAGPVNYGYTF
>TRBV25-1|TRBJ1-1|NA|TRBD1
TGTGCCAAAGACAGGGTCCCTGAAGCTTTCTTT
CAKDRVPEAFF
>TRBV5-4|TRBJ1-6|NA|NA
TGTGCCAGCAGGGACACGAGGTCACCCCTCCACTTT
CASRDTRSPLHF
>TRBV4-3|TRBJ1-4|NA|NA
TGCGCCAGCAGCCGGGCACCACAGGGCTCGGGGGAAAAACTGTTTTTT
CASSRAPQGSGEKLFF
>TRBV7-2|TRBJ2-5|NA|TRBD1
TGTGCCAGCAGCTCCAGGGGGCTTCAAGAGACCCAGTACTTC
CASSSRGLQETQYF
>TRBV4-3|TRBJ1-1|NA|NA
TGCGCCAGCAGCTCTCTCAGGGTTGGGACTGAAGCTTTCTTT
CASSSLRVGTEAFF
>TRBV5-6|TRBJ1-6|NA|NA
TGTGCCAGCAGCTTGCAGCGGGGGATTGGATCACCCCTCCACTTT
CASSLQRGIGSPLHF
>TRBV28|TRBJ2-7|NA|TRBD1
TGTGCCAGCAGGCCCGACAGGGCGATGGGCGAGCAGTACTTC
CASRPDRAMGEQYF
>TRBV11-2|TRBJ2-2|NA|NA
TGTGCCAGCAGCCTCCAGATACCGCCCGGGGAGCTGTTTTTT
CASSLQIPPGELFF
>TRBV12-3/TRBV12-4|TRBJ2-1|few|TRBD1
TGTGCCAGCACCGGGACAGGGGGCCTTGAGCAGTTCTTC
CASTGTGGLEQFF
>TRBV5-6|TRBJ1-1|few|TRBD1
TGTGCCAGCCAACCTTTTAACAGGGGGACTGAAGCTTTCTTT
CASQPFNRGTEAFF
>TRBV5-6|TRBJ2-5|NA|TRBD1
TGTGCCAGCAGCTTTTCTAACCAGGGGGTCCCCCAAGAGACCCAGTACTTC
CASSFSNQGVPQETQYF